This T cell receptor (beta chain) was captured in a study of cytomegalovirus exposure and HLA in healthy donors. Turning to this clone: Its matching antigen is unknown.

The V and J ends lost 4 bases and 0 bases, in that order; junction bases with no gene match: 7. The CDR3 is made up of 17 amino acids. Germline CDR1 SGHAT, CDR2 FQNNGV. Study results and caveats: Association of a missense DCLRE1C variant with TCR beta V- and J-gene trimming was reported in a later analysis.

The study ran its PCR with 60 Vbeta and 13 Jbeta primers. This table comes from immunoSEQ multiplex PCR, and its TCRdb copy is limited to in-frame clones, with some not included. The sample gives approximately 120,000 clones, roughly three quarters of which show up once; 0.85% to 1.4% is in the top ten. Donors counted as nominally healthy when sampled, yet unrecorded immune exposures were likely. The TCR sequence derives from a woman under 40 in good health and CMV-seronegative. The specimen was PBMCs. J is TRBJ2-7 and V is TRBV11-2; 12 positions match TRBD2. CDR3 sequence (DNA): TGTGCCAGCAGCTCGACTAGCGGGGGCCGCGGCTCCTACGAGCAGTACTTC. Translation gives CASSSTSGGRGSYEQYF.